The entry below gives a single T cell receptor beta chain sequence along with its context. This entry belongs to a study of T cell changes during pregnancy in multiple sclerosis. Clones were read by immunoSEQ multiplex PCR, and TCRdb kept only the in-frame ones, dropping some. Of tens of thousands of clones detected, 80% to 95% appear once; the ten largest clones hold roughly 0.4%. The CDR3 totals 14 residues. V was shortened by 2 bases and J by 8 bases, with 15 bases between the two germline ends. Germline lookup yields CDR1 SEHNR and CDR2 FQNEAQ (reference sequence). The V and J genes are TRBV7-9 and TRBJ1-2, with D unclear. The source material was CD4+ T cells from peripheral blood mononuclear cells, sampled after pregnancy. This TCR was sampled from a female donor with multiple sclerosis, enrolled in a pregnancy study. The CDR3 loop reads CASSLKGSGGGYTF. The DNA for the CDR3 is TGTGCCAGCAGCTTAAAGGGAAGTGGAGGAGGCTACACCTTC.